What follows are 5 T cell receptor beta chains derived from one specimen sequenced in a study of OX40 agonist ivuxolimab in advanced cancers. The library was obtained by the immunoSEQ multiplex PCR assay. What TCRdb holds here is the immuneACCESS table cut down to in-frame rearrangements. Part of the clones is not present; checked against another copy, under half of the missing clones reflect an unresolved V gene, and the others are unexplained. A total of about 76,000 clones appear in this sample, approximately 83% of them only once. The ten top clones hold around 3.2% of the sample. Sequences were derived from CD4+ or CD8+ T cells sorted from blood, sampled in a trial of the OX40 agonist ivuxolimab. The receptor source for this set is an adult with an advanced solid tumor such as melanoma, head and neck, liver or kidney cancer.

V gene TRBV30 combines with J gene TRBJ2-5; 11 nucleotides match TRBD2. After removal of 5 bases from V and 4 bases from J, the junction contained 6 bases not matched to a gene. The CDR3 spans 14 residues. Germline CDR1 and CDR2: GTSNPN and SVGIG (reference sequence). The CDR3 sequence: CAWDSGLAGETQYF. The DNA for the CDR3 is TGTGCCTGGGACTCCGGACTAGCGGGAGAGACCCAGTACTTC.

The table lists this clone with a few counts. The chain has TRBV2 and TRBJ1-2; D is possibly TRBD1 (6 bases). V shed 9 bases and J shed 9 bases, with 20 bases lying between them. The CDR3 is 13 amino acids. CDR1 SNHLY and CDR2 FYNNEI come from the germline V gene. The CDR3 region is CARRQETMGSYTF. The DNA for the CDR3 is TGTGCCAGAAGACAGGAGACTATGGGGAGCTACACCTTC.

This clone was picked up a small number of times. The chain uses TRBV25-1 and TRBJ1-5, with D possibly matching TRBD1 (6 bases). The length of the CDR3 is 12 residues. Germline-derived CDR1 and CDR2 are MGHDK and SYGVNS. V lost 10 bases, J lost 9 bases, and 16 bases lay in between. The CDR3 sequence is CATADSFGPQHF. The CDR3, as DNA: TGTGCCACCGCGGACAGCTTCGGGCCCCAGCATTTT.

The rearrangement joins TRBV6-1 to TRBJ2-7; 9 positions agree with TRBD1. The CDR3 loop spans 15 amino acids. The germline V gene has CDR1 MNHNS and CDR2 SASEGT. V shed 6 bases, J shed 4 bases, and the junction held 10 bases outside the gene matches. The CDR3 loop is CASSHTGTGLYEQYF. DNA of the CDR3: TGTGCCAGCAGCCACACCGGGACAGGGCTTTACGAGCAGTACTTC.

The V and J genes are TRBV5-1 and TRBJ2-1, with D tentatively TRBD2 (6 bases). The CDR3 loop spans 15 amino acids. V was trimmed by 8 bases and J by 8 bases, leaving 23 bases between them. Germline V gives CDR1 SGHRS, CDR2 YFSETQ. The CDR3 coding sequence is TGCGCCAGTCATTACGGGCGGGGCACAACCCATGAGCAGTTCTTC. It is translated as CASHYGRGTTHEQFF.